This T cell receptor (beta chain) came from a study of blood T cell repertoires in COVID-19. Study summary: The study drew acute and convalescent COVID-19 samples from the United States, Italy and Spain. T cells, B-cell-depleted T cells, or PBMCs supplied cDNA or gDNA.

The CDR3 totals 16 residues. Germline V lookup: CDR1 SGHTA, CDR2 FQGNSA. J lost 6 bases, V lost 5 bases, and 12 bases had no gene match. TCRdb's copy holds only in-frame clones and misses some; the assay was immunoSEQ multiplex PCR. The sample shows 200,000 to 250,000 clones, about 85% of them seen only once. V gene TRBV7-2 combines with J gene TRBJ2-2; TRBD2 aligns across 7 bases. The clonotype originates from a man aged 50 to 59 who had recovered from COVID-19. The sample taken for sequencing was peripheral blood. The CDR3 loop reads CASSQEGLRRSGELFF. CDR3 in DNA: TGTGCCAGCAGCCAAGAGGGACTAAGACGTTCCGGGGAGCTGTTTTTT.